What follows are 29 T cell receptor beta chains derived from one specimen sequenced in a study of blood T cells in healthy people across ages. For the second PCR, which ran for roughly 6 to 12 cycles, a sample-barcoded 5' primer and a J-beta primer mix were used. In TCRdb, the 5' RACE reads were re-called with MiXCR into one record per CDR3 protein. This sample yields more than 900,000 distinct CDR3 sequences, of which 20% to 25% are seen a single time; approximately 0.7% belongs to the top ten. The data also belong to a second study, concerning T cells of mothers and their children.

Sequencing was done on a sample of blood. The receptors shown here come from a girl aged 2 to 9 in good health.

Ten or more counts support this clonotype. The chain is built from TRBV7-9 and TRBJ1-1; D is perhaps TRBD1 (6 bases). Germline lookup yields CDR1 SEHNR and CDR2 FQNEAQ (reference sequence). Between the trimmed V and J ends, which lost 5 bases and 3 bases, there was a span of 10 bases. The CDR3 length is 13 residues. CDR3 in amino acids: CASSPSGDTEAFF. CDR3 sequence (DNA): TGTGCCAGCAGCCCTTCAGGGGACACTGAAGCTTTCTTT.

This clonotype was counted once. The CDR3 nucleotides are TGCAGCGCTTGGGGGGCATATTGGAAAGAGACCCAGTACTTC. Residues: CSAWGAYWKETQYF. The chain recombines TRBV29-1 with TRBJ2-5; TRBD1 or TRBD2 may be the D gene (6 bases each). The CDR3 consists of 14 residues. Trimming stripped 7 bases from V and 3 bases from J, with 18 bases between. Germline values: CDR1 SQVTM, CDR2 ANQGSEA. Complete variable domain (other parts from reference TRBV29-1 and TRBJ2-5): SAVISQKPSRDICQRGTSLTIQCQVDSQVTMMFWYRQQPGQSLTLIATANQGSEATYESGFVIDKFPISRPNLTFSTLTVSNMSPEDSSIYLCSAWGAYWKETQYFGPGTRLLVL.

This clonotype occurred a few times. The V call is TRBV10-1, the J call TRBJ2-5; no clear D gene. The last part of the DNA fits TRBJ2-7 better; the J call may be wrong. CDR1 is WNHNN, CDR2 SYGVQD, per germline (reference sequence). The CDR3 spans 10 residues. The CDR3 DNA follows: TGCGCCAGCACACACTACGAGCAGTACTTC. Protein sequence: CASTHYEQYF.

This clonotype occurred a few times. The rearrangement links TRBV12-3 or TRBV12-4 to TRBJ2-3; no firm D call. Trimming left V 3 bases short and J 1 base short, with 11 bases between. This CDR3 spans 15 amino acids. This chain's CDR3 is CASSFGVVGTDTQYF. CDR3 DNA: TGTGCCAGCAGTTTTGGAGTGGTCGGCACAGATACGCAGTATTTT.

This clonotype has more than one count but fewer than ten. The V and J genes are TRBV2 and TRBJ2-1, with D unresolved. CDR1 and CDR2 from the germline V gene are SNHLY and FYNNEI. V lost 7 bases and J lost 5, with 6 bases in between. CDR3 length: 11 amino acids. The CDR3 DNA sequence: TGTGCCAGCAATAGAGACAATGAGCAGTTCTTC. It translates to CASNRDNEQFF.

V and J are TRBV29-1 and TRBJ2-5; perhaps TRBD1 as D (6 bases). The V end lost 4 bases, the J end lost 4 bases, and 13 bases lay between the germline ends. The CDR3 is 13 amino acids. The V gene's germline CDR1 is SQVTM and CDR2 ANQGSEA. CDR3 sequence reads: CSVGGAGVETQYF. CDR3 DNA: TGCAGCGTTGGAGGGGCAGGGGTAGAGACCCAGTACTTC. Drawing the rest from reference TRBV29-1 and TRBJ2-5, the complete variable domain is SAVISQKPSRDICQRGTSLTIQCQVDSQVTMMFWYRQQPGQSLTLIATANQGSEATYESGFVIDKFPISRPNLTFSTLTVSNMSPEDSSIYLCSVGGAGVETQYFGPGTRLLVL.

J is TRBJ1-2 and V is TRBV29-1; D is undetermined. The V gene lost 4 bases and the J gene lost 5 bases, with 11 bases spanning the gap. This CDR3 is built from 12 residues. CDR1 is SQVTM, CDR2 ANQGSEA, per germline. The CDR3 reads CSVGKGAYGYTF. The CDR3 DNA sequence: TGCAGCGTTGGGAAGGGAGCGTATGGCTACACCTTC.

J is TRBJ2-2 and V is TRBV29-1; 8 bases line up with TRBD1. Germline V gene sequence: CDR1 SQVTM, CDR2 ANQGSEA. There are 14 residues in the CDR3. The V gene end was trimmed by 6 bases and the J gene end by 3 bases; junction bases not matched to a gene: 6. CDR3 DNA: TGCAGCGTGGTACCGGGACAGGACACCGGGGAGCTGTTTTTT. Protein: CSVVPGQDTGELFF.

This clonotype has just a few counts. CDR3 sequence (DNA): TGTGCCAGCAGCTATACACCCTTTCTAGACAATGAGCAGTTCTTC. Residues: CASSYTPFLDNEQFF. The chain is built from TRBV7-8 and TRBJ2-5; unclear D gene. The end of the DNA fits TRBJ2-1 better, so the J call may be wrong. CDR3 size: 15 residues. Germline lookup yields CDR1 SGHVS and CDR2 FQNEAQ.

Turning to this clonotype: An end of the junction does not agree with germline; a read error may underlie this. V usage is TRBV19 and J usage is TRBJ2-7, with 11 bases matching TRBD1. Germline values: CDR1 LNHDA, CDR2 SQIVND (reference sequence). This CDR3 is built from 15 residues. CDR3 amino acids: CASSIIGQGADEQCF. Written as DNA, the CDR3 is TGTGCCAGTAGTATAATTGGACAGGGGGCCGACGAGCAGTGCTTC.

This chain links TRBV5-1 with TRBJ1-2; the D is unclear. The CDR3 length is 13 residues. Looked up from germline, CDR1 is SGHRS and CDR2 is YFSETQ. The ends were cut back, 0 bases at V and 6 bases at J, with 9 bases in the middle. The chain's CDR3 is CASSLGPRDGYTF. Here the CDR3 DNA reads TGCGCCAGCAGCTTGGGCCCTAGGGATGGCTACACCTTC.

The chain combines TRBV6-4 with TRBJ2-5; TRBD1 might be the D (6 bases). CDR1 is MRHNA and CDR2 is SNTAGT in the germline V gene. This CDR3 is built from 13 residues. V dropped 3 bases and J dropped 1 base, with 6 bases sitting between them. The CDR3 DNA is TGTGCCAGCAGTGAGGACAGCCAAGAGACCCAGTACTTC. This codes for CASSEDSQETQYF.

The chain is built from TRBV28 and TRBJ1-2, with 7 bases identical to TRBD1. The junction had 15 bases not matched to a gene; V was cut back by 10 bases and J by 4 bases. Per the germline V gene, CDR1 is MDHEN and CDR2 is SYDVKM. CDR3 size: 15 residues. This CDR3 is CATFDRANMGYGYTF. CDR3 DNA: TGTGCCACCTTTGACAGGGCCAACATGGGCTATGGCTACACCTTC.

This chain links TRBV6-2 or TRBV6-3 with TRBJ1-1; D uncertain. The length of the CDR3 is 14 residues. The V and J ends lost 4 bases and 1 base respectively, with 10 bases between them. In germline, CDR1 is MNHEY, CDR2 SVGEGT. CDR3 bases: TGTGCCAGCAGTTCGGATTCTTGGAACACTGAAGCTTTCTTT. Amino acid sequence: CASSSDSWNTEAFF.

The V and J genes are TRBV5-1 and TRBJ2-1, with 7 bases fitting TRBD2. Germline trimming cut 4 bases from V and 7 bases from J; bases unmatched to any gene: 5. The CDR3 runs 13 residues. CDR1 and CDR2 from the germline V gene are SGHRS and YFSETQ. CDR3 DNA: TGCGCCAGCAGCGTAACTAGCGCTAATGAGCAGTTCTTC. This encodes CASSVTSANEQFF.

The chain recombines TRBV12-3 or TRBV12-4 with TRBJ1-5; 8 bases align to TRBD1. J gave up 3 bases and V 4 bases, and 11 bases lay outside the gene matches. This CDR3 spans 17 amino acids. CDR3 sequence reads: CASSSMKQGGVNQPQHF. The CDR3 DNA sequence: TGTGCCAGCAGTTCAATGAAACAGGGGGGGGTCAATCAGCCCCAGCATTTT.

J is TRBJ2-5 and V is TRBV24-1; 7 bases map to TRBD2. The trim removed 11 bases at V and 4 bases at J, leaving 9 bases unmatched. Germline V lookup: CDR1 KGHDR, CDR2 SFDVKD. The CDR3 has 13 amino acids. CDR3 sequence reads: CANPRGDGETQYF. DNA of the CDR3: TGTGCCAACCCACGGGGGGATGGAGAGACCCAGTACTTC.

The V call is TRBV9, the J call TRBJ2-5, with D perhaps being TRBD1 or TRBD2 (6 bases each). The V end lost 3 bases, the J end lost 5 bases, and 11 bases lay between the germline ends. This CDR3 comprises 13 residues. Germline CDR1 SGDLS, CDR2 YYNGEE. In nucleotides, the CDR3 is TGTGCCAGCAGCGCGGGGGCCCGGGAGACCCAGTACTTC. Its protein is CASSAGARETQYF.

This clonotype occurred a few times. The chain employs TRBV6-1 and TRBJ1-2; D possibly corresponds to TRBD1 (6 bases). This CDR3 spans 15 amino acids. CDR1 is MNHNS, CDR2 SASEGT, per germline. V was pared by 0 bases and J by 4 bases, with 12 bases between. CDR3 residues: CASSEALGGLYGYTF. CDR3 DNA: TGTGCCAGCAGTGAAGCGCTAGGGGGACTCTATGGCTACACCTTC.

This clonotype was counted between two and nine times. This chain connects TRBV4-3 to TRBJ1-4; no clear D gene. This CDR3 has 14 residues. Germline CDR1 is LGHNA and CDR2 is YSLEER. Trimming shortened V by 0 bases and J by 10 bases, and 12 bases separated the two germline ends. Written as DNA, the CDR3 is TGCGCCAGCAGCCAAGATTCCGAGTGGGGAAAACTGTTTTTT. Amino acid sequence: CASSQDSEWGKLFF.

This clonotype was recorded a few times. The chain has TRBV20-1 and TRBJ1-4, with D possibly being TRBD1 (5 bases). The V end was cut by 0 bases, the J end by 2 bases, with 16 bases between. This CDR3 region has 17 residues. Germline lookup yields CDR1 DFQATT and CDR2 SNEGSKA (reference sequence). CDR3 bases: TGCAGTGCTAGAGAGGGGGATCGGGGCAGGACTAATGAAAAACTGTTTTTT. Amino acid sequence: CSAREGDRGRTNEKLFF.

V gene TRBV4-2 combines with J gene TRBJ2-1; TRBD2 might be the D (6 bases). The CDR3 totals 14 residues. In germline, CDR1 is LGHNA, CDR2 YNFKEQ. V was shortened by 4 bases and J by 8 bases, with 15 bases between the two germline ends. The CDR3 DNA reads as TGTGCCAGCAGCCTAGCGGTGGTAGCATATGAGCAGTTCTTC. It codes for CASSLAVVAYEQFF.

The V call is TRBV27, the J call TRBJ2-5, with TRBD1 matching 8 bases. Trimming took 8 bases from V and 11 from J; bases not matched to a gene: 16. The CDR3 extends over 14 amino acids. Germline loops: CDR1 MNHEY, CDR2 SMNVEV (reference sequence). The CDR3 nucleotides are TGTGCCAGCGGGGTAGGACAGGGAAATCTAGAGCAGTACTTC. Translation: CASGVGQGNLEQYF.

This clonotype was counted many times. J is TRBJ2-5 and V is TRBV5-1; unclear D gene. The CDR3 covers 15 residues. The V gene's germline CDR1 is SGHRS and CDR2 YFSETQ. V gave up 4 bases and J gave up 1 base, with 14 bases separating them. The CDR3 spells CASSVHGLLQETQYF. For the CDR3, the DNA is TGCGCCAGCAGCGTACACGGGCTCCTCCAAGAGACCCAGTACTTC.

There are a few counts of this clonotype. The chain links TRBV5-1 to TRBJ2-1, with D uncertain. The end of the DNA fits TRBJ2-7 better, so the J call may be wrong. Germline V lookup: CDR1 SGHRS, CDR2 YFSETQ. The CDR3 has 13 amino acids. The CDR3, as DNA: TGCGCCAGCAGCTTCGATGCCCCCTACGAGCAGTACTTC. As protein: CASSFDAPYEQYF.

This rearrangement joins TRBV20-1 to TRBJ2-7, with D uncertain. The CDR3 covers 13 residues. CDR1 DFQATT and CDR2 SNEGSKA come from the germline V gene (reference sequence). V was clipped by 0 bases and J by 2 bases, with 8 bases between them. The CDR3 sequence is CSARDPGTYEQYF. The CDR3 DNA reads TGCAGTGCTAGAGATCCCGGCACCTACGAGCAGTACTTC.

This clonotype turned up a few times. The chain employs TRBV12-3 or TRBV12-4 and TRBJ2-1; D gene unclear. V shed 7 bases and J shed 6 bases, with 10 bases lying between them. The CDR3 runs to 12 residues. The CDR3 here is CASNRPSNEQFF. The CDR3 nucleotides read TGTGCCAGCAACCGACCCTCCAATGAGCAGTTCTTC.

The CDR3 region is CASSQDLAGVINEQFF. The CDR3 nucleotides are TGCGCCAGCAGCCAAGATTTAGCGGGAGTCATCAATGAGCAGTTCTTC. The chain carries TRBV4-1 and TRBJ2-5; 9 bases map to TRBD2. The J call could be wrong; TRBJ2-1 is a better fit for the DNA end. The length of the CDR3 is 16 residues. Germline lookup yields CDR1 MGHRA and CDR2 YSYEKL.

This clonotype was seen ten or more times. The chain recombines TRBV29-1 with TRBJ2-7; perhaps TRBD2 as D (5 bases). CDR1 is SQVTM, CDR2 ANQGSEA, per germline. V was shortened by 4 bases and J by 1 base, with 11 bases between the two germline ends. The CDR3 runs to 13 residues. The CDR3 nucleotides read TGCAGCGTTGTTGGCGGGCGGTCCTACGAGCAGTACTTC. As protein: CSVVGGRSYEQYF.